This T cell receptor beta chain stems from a study of CD8 T cells in ankylosing spondylitis. Germline CDR1 is SGHAT and CDR2 is FQNNGV. This CDR3 region has 15 residues. V lost 7 bases to trimming and J lost 5 bases, with 18 bases between them. Concerning this clonotype: Its antigen is not known.

Study-level findings and limits: Relatively rare in peripheral blood, disease-linked clones were also CD8+. Significant enrichment of disease-linked clones was reportedly seen in matched ankylosing spondylitis synovial fluid.

Molecular-barcoded quantitative 5'-RACE produced these TCR beta libraries. Using its own MiXCR run on the 5' RACE reads, TCRdb lists one record per CDR3 protein. This sample has tens of thousands of distinct CDR3 sequences, with 27% found just once. Sequenced sample: blood, either unsorted or a sorted T cell fraction (not recorded which). This receptor was taken from a male donor with ankylosing spondylitis or in good health (not recorded which). The chain is built from TRBV11-2 and TRBJ2-1; tentatively, D is TRBD2 (6 bases). CDR3: CASIIRGGGHNEQFF. The CDR3, as DNA: TGTGCCAGCATCATAAGGGGAGGAGGGCACAATGAGCAGTTCTTC.